The following is a T cell receptor (beta chain) sequence with its context. The same CDR3 arises from other DNA sequences in this sample as well. Per the original data handling: Estimation of nucleated cell counts was performed using reference gene primer amplification. Using immunoSEQ multiplex PCR, the repertoire was profiled, and TCRdb retains in-frame clones only, with some absent. That table gives V, J and clone size, and the DNA gave D and trimming. This repertoire shows roughly 42,000 clones, about nine tenths found once; its top ten account for roughly 3.3%. This entry belongs to a study of blood T cell repertoires in COVID-19. Across the whole study: Samples of COVID-19 (acute and convalescent) were obtained from the United States, Italy and Spain. PBMCs, B-cell-depleted T cells, or T cells were the source of the cDNA or gDNA that made up the material.

Between the trimmed V and J ends, which lost 1 base and 5 bases, there was a span of 5 bases. The CDR3 runs to 12 residues. Germline CDR1 reads SGHTA; CDR2 reads FQGTGA. This clonotype was sampled from a human donor in a cohort sampled during active COVID-19. The genes are TRBV7-3 and TRBJ2-5, with D unresolved. The specimen was peripheral blood. The CDR3: CASSLNGETQYF. CDR3 DNA: TGTGCCAGCAGCTTAAATGGCGAGACCCAGTACTTC.